The 4 T cell receptor beta chains reported below all come from one sample, sequenced in a study of cytomegalovirus exposure and HLA in healthy donors. Vbeta (60) and Jbeta (13) primers were used in the PCR. Clones were read by immunoSEQ multiplex PCR, and TCRdb kept only the in-frame ones, dropping some. The sample holds around 170,000 clones; 75% to 90% are singletons and the top ten take 6.3%. Source material: PBMCs. The receptors were sampled from a man in his forties in good health and CMV-seropositive.

The chain carries TRBV28 and TRBJ2-2, with TRBD1 as a possible D gene (5 bases). Germline loops: CDR1 MDHEN, CDR2 SYDVKM. V gave up 10 bases and J gave up 7 bases, with 22 bases separating them. The CDR3 sequence is 15 residues long. The CDR3 is CAITGAPINIGELFF. CDR3 DNA sequence: TGTGCCATTACTGGGGCTCCAATTAATATCGGGGAGCTGTTTTTT.

The V and J genes are TRBV4-3 and TRBJ1-3; D gene uncertain. This CDR3 region has 14 residues. Germline V gene data show CDR1 as LGHNA and CDR2 as YSLEER. Trimming left V 4 bases short and J 0 bases short, with 7 bases between. This CDR3 reads CASSPGSSGNTIYF. In nucleotides, the CDR3 is TGCGCCAGCAGCCCAGGTAGCTCTGGAAACACCATATATTTT.

This chain connects TRBV7-6 to TRBJ1-2; D possibly corresponds to TRBD1 (6 bases). The CDR3 runs 15 residues. CDR1 and CDR2 (germline): SGHVS, FNYEAQ. The V end was cut by 5 bases, the J end by 6 bases, with 19 bases between. The CDR3 sequence is CASSPSATGLNGYTF. CDR3 DNA: TGTGCCAGCAGCCCCTCGGCCACAGGGTTGAATGGCTACACCTTC.

As to this clone: Other DNA sequences in this specimen translate into the identical CDR3. This chain connects TRBV27 to TRBJ2-6; TRBD2 might be the D (6 bases). V was cut by 6 bases and J by 1 base, with 10 bases left in between. Per the germline V gene, CDR1 is MNHEY and CDR2 is SMNVEV (reference sequence). The CDR3 extends over 15 amino acids. The CDR3: CASSAGGSGANVLTF. Here the CDR3 DNA reads TGTGCCAGCAGCGCTGGGGGGTCTGGGGCCAACGTCCTGACTTTC.